This T cell receptor (beta chain) was recovered during a study of T cell responses to AZD1222 COVID-19 vaccine. Study-level information: The study pooled second doses at about 4 or about 12 weeks.

The protocol was immunoSEQ multiplex PCR, while the TCRdb copy is restricted to in-frame clones and leaves out a portion. Among 150,000 or so clones listed, roughly 92% were seen once. Findings and caveats of the study: Among the donors, most were white British and more were female, and clonal diversity was possibly underestimated. Spike-specific TCR breadth and depth rose after two AZD1222 doses.

About this clone: Antigen specificity is unknown.

The sequencing used peripheral blood, collected on day 0 of AZD1222 vaccination. This TCR was recovered from an adult in good health.

The DNA for the CDR3 is TGCGCCAGCAGCCCACAGGGAAATGAAGCTTTCTTT. Translation: CASSPQGNEAFF. The chain combines TRBV5-1 with TRBJ1-1; D perhaps matches TRBD1 (6 bases). This CDR3 spans 12 amino acids. V was trimmed by 4 bases and J by 7 bases, leaving 11 bases between them. Germline V gene data show CDR1 as SGHRS and CDR2 as YFSETQ.